Shown below are 15 T cell receptor beta chains from a single sample sequenced in a study of immune evolution from preneoplasia to lung adenocarcinoma. Generated by immunoSEQ multiplex PCR, the TCRdb table keeps only in-frame clones and is missing some. The sample includes 27,000 or so clones, roughly 74% seen only once; the top ten take around 5%. The sequenced material came from FFPE invasive lung adenocarcinoma tissue. These receptors came from a person in their sixties with invasive lung adenocarcinoma. Some clones in this sample may be carry-over from other donors' samples.

This clone was observed a handful of times. The J gene is TRBJ2-3, the V gene TRBV7-9, with unresolved D. V shed 3 bases and J shed 6 bases, with 7 bases lying between them. This CDR3 region has 12 residues. Germline V CDR1 and CDR2: SEHNR, FQNEAQ (reference sequence). The chain's CDR3 is CASSLHGDTQYF. The CDR3 region has the DNA TGTGCCAGCAGCTTGCATGGTGATACGCAGTATTTT.

The rearrangement joins TRBV11-2 to TRBJ2-7, with D possibly TRBD1 on 6 matching bases. This CDR3 is built from 15 residues. In germline, CDR1 is SGHAT, CDR2 FQNNGV. Deletions cut 1 base from V and 0 bases from J, with 10 bases between. CDR3 loop: CASSLVLGASYEQYF. The CDR3 DNA is TGTGCCAGCAGCTTAGTGTTGGGGGCCTCCTACGAGCAGTACTTC. The full variable domain, in which reference TRBV11-2 and TRBJ2-7 provide the parts outside the CDR3, is EAGVAQSPRYKIIEKRQSVAFWCNPISGHATLYWYQQILGQGPKLLIQFQNNGVVDDSQLPKDRFSAERLKGVDSTLKIQPAKLEDSAVYLCASSLVLGASYEQYFGPGTRLTVT.

The V call is TRBV5-4, the J call TRBJ2-3, with 9 bases that match TRBD2. Germline assignment: CDR1 SGHNT and CDR2 YYREEE (reference sequence). V lost 3 bases to trimming and J lost 11 bases; unmatched junction nucleotides: 4. The CDR3 contains 12 residues. In DNA form, the CDR3 reads TGTGCCAGCAGCTGGGAGCGGGAGGTGCAGTATTTT. Protein: CASSWEREVQYF.

This clone has only one observation. This chain joins TRBV2 and TRBJ2-7; D is ambiguous. Per the germline V gene, CDR1 is SNHLY and CDR2 is FYNNEI. This CDR3 spans 11 amino acids. Deletions cut 7 bases from V and 3 bases from J, with 7 bases between. The CDR3 protein is CASTQIYEQYF. Written as DNA, the CDR3 is TGTGCCAGCACCCAAATCTACGAGCAGTACTTC.

This clone was recorded once. The rearrangement links TRBV4-2 to TRBJ2-7, with 13 bases that match TRBD2. The CDR3 is made up of 16 amino acids. J was trimmed by 5 bases and V by 4 bases; bases with no gene match: 8. From germline, CDR1 is LGHNA and CDR2 YNFKEQ. CDR3 amino acids: CASSLAGLAGENEQYF. DNA for the CDR3: TGTGCCAGCAGCCTGGCTGGACTAGCGGGAGAGAACGAGCAGTACTTC.

This rearrangement joins TRBV7-2 to TRBJ1-5; D unclear. The CDR3 has 13 amino acids. The germline V and J ends were trimmed by 5 bases and 2 bases, with 7 bases remaining between them. Germline V gene lookup returns CDR1 SGHTA and CDR2 FQGNSA. This chain's CDR3 is CASSRGGNQPQHF. CDR3 nucleotides: TGTGCCAGCAGCCGGGGAGGCAATCAGCCCCAGCATTTT.

This rearrangement joins TRBV19 to TRBJ1-2, with 7 bases matching TRBD1. The V gene's germline CDR1 is LNHDA and CDR2 SQIVND (reference sequence). With 9 bases clipped from V and 7 bases from J, the junction kept 11 bases outside the gene matches. This CDR3 region has 13 residues. CDR3 bases: TGTGCCAGCTCCGTGGGACAGTCTTTTGGCTACACCTTC. It yields the protein CASSVGQSFGYTF.

The gene calls are TRBV7-3 and TRBJ2-2; D remains ambiguous. This CDR3 has 13 residues. V lost 9 bases and J lost 2, with 10 bases in between. Germline-derived CDR1 and CDR2 are SGHTA and FQGTGA. This CDR3 reads CASSRPNTGELFF. The CDR3 DNA sequence: TGTGCCAGTTCGAGGCCCAACACCGGGGAGCTGTTTTTT.

The chain employs TRBV6-1 and TRBJ2-7; maybe TRBD2 (6 bases). CDR3 length: 17 residues. Trimming shortened V by 2 bases and J by 2 bases, and 19 bases separated the two germline ends. CDR1 is MNHNS and CDR2 is SASEGT in the germline V gene. CDR3 sequence reads: CASSELRPRAGTYEQYF. CDR3 nucleotide sequence: TGTGCCAGCAGTGAACTACGCCCTCGAGCGGGTACCTACGAGCAGTACTTC.

The chain uses TRBV28 and TRBJ2-7; weak D call: TRBD1 (6 bases). The germline CDR1 and CDR2 sequences are MDHEN and SYDVKM. V was cut by 6 bases and J by 0 bases, with 21 bases left in between. The CDR3 consists of 17 residues. The DNA of the CDR3 is TGTGCCAGCAGCTCACCCGGGACACCTATTAGCTCCTACGAGCAGTACTTC. This gives the protein CASSSPGTPISSYEQYF.

CDR3 amino acids: CASSQQGDQPQHF. CDR3 bases: TGCGCCAGCAGCCAACAGGGGGATCAGCCCCAGCATTTT. This chain joins TRBV5-1 and TRBJ1-5, with 8 bases identical to TRBD1. Trimming took 4 bases from V and 5 from J; bases not matched to a gene: 2. The CDR3 has 13 residues. Germline CDR1 reads SGHRS; CDR2 reads YFSETQ.

This clone ranks as medium-sized. The chain joins TRBV9 to TRBJ2-7; 7 bases are a match to TRBD2. This CDR3 contains 12 residues. V trimming: 4 bases; J trimming: 6 bases; junction bases outside the gene matches: 4. Germline V CDR1 and CDR2: SGDLS, YYNGEE. CDR3 loop: CASSPGGGEQYF. DNA for the CDR3: TGTGCCAGCAGCCCTGGGGGGGGCGAGCAGTACTTC.

This clone has just a few counts. The rearrangement uses TRBV28 and TRBJ2-3; possible D gene TRBD2, 6 bases. This CDR3 has 16 residues. V lost 5 bases and J 3 bases, leaving 18 bases between the germline ends. The germline V gene encodes CDR1 MDHEN and CDR2 SYDVKM. The CDR3 loop is CASSPGFRGGTDTQYF. The CDR3 DNA is TGTGCCAGCAGTCCGGGGTTTAGGGGAGGTACAGATACGCAGTATTTT.

V usage is TRBV18 and J usage is TRBJ2-7; 7 bases map to TRBD1. Trimming took 6 bases from V and 4 from J; bases not matched to a gene: 6. The CDR3 covers 13 residues. CDR1 is KGHSH and CDR2 is LQKENI in the germline V gene. CDR3 residues: CASSGDSHYEQYF. The CDR3 DNA reads TGTGCCAGCTCTGGGGACAGCCATTACGAGCAGTACTTC.

V usage is TRBV7-9 and J usage is TRBJ2-1; no clear D gene. CDR3 length equals 11 residues. Per the germline V gene, CDR1 is SEHNR and CDR2 is FQNEAQ (reference sequence). Deletions cut 3 bases from V and 9 bases from J, with 6 bases between. The CDR3 nucleotides are TGTGCCAGCAGCTTCGCCCCTGAGCAGTTCTTC. Translated, it gives CASSFAPEQFF. Filled out from reference TRBV7-9 and TRBJ2-1, the complete variable domain reads DTGVSQNPRHKITKRGQNVTFRCDPISEHNRLYWYRQTLGQGPEFLTYFQNEAQLEKSRLLSDRFSAERPKGSFSTLEIQRTEQGDSAMYLCASSFAPEQFFGPGTRLTVL.